Sequencing of this TCR beta chain was carried out in a study of T-cell memory formation after mild COVID-19 (dated by TCRdb to about 2021). Some background on the complete study: TCR sequence clusters from the two donors were found to be largely donor specific. T-cell clones expanding and contracting after mild COVID-19 in a couple of donors were tracked by longitudinal TCRalpha and TCRbeta repertoire sequencing. Two young, previously healthy adult volunteers made up the cohort, one male and one female.

This clonotype was observed a few times. Its antigen remains unidentified. No quality values exist for individual bases; no much larger clone is one base distant. The germline V gene encodes CDR1 LNHNV and CDR2 YYDKDF (reference sequence). V sheds 0 bases and J sheds 0 bases, leaving 9 bases between their ends. Reading from cysteine to phenylalanine, the CDR3 counts 15 amino acids. The sequence is cut down to CDR3 DNA, 45 bases in frame from base 1. Ficoll-Paque density gradient centrifugation was the method used to isolate PBMCs. Broad study findings and their caveats: The second-wave clones that peaked on day 37 were not confirmed to be SARS-CoV-2 specific. Clones contracting from day 15 to 85 had balanced CD4/CD8 phenotypes, while a second wave expanding from day 15 to 37 was biased towards CD4+. The study covered only a couple of mild cases, and larger cohorts including severe cases with pre-infection samples were considered necessary. Contracting CD4+ clones were found mainly in CM and EM memory subsets, while CD8+ clones were enriched in EMRA. The detection of some responding clones in pre-infection memory suggests that pre-existing cross-reactive memory T cells joined the SARS-CoV-2 response.

The sequencer was an Illumina NovaSeq 6000. Using 5'RACE with constant-segment primers, TCRalpha and TCRbeta cDNA libraries were constructed, with sample barcodes and unique molecular identifiers added in the process. RNA was extracted from every sample with Trizol reagent. Library amplification was performed in two PCR steps, and a second sample barcode and Illumina TruSeq adapters were introduced in the second step. The libraries were sequenced on an Illumina NovaSeq using 2 x 150 bp paired-end reads. Regarding the original processing steps: The reads were demultiplexed and collapsed into UMI-guided consensus sequences using migec v1.2.7. Using mixcr v2.1.11, UMI consensuses were aligned to TRA and TRB V and J templates and then assembled into clonotypes. A clonotype was counted as expanded or contracted only when both edgeR and NoisET called the clonotype significant, with the noise models trained on biological replicates. For edgeR calls, the cutoffs were a false discovery rate-adjusted p below 0.01 and a log2 fold-change threshold of 1. As an exploratory analysis of dynamics, max-normalized trajectories of the 1000 most abundant clonotypes were examined by PCA with hierarchical clustering. Separately sequenced CD4+ and CD8+ repertoires were used to assign the CD4 or CD8 phenotype of responding clones. The public reads were reprocessed in TCRdb via fastp at Q25 and MiXCR, keeping in-frame beta chains. Each CDR3 protein appears once, grouped with its most common genes and DNA. These V and J calls derive from TCRdb rather than the authors' analysis. The sample table shows 580,000 or so distinct CDR3 sequences, and 17% are seen once. Of the sample, 8.1% falls within the top ten clones.

Recombination linked TRBV15 to TRBJ2-7, with no confidently assigned D gene. The sequenced material came from PBMCs or a T cell subset sorted from them (not recorded which). The TCR was taken from an adult woman who had mild COVID-19 (a few samples of this study predate the infection). The sample titles of this study are shuffled in the database, so cell type and time point are left out; the donor was told from shared clones. CDR3 reads: CATSRDLESSYEQYF. The sequenced DNA is TGTGCCACCAGCAGAGATTTGGAGAGCTCCTACGAGCAGTACTTC.